Each of the 14 T cell receptor beta chains below was sequenced from the same sample in a study of Ad26.COV2.S vaccination and SARS-CoV-2 variants. Indicated treatment: over 15 received Ad26.COV2.S at low or high dose, single or two shots; about five received placebo; per-sample allocation not given. After the first vaccine or placebo injection, samples were drawn on day 63. The table came from immunoSEQ multiplex PCR; TCRdb's copy has only in-frame clones and leaves some out. The sample shows 430,000 or so clones, approximately 90% of them seen only once. Sequencing was performed on peripheral blood, taken in a trial of Ad26.COV2.S vaccine versus placebo. The receptors were gathered from a person aged 18-65 years who received the Ad26.COV2.S COVID-19 vaccine or a placebo.

The chain uses TRBV10-3 and TRBJ1-5, with a weak D call TRBD1 (5 bases). This CDR3 has 13 amino acids. The ends were cut back, 3 bases at V and 4 bases at J, with 7 bases in the middle. CDR1 is ENHRY and CDR2 is SYGVKD in the germline V gene. The CDR3 is CAISDEGNQPQHF. In nucleotides, the CDR3 is TGTGCCATCAGTGACGAGGGGAATCAGCCCCAGCATTTT.

V is TRBV28 and J is TRBJ2-3; D may be TRBD2 (7 bases). The CDR3 totals 14 residues. Germline CDR1 and CDR2: MDHEN and SYDVKM. V was clipped by 2 bases and J by 6 bases, with 12 bases between them. The CDR3: CASSLGGATDTQYF. The CDR3 DNA reads TGTGCCAGCAGTTTAGGGGGGGCTACGGATACGCAGTATTTT.

This rearrangement joins TRBV21-1 to TRBJ2-7; TRBD1 was called by the table and not checked on the DNA. TRBV21-1 represents a pseudogene. This CDR3 comprises 16 residues. CDR3 coding DNA: TGTGCCAGCAGCAGATCGGACAGGGGGCTAACCTACGAGCAGTACTTC. This gives the protein CASSRSDRGLTYEQYF.

This clone was seen once. The J gene is TRBJ2-7, the V gene TRBV12-5, with D perhaps TRBD1 (6 bases). V dropped 1 base and J dropped 5 bases, with 15 bases sitting between them. The CDR3 consists of 15 residues. CDR1 and CDR2 from the germline V gene are LGHNT and FRNRAP. CDR3 coding DNA: TGTGCTAGTGGTTTGGAGGACAGCCCCTTGGACGAGCAGTACTTC. Amino acid sequence: CASGLEDSPLDEQYF.

V and J are TRBV19 and TRBJ2-2; TRBD1 matches 7 bases. CDR3 length equals 12 residues. J was trimmed by 3 bases and V by 8 bases; bases with no gene match: 0. Per germline, CDR1 LNHDA and CDR2 SQIVND (reference sequence). CDR3 in amino acids: CASQGDTGELFF. The DNA for the CDR3 is TGTGCCAGTCAGGGGGACACCGGGGAGCTGTTTTTT.

V and J are TRBV6-2 or TRBV6-3 and TRBJ2-2, with 13 bases lining up with TRBD2. Germline CDR1 and CDR2: MNHEY and SVGEGT. The CDR3 contains 20 residues. Losses at the gene ends were 6 bases for V and 1 base for J; bases not matched to a gene: 14. In DNA, the CDR3 is TGTGCCAGCAGCCACACCCTCGTAAGACTAGCGGGGGGGAACACCGGGGAGCTGTTTTTT. It encodes CASSHTLVRLAGGNTGELFF.

This chain connects TRBV5-1 to TRBJ2-7; 9 bases align to TRBD1. This CDR3 spans 15 amino acids. Germline V lookup: CDR1 SGHRS, CDR2 YFSETQ. V lost 4 bases, J lost 2 bases, and 7 bases stayed unmatched. Here the CDR3 DNA reads TGCGCCAGCAGCATAACCGGGACAGGGACCTACGAGCAGTACTTC. Translating gives CASSITGTGTYEQYF.

V and J are TRBV30 and TRBJ2-3; D gene uncertain. Germline V gene lookup returns CDR1 GTSNPN and CDR2 SVGIG (reference sequence). CDR3 length: 15 residues. V was shortened by 0 bases and J by 0 bases, with 10 bases between the two germline ends. The CDR3 is CAWSVEAASTDTQYF. The CDR3 DNA reads TGTGCCTGGAGTGTAGAGGCGGCTAGCACAGATACGCAGTATTTT.

CDR3 region: CATSTGNTIYF. Here the CDR3 DNA reads TGTGCCACCTCCACCGGAAACACCATATATTTT. V is TRBV19 and J is TRBJ1-3; D call uncertain. Between the trimmed V and J ends, which lost 10 bases and 4 bases, there was a span of 8 bases. The CDR3 is made up of 11 amino acids. Germline values: CDR1 LNHDA, CDR2 SQIVND (reference sequence).

The chain combines TRBV7-9 with TRBJ2-7, with TRBD1 identical over 10 bases. V gave up 4 bases and J gave up 3 bases; unmatched junction bases: 3. Germline V gene sequence: CDR1 SEHNR, CDR2 FQNEAQ (reference sequence). This CDR3 has 14 amino acids. The DNA for the CDR3 is TGTGCCAGCAGCTCACGGACAGGGGGCTACGAGCAGTACTTC. Translating gives CASSSRTGGYEQYF.

J is TRBJ2-7 and V is TRBV7-8; weak D call: TRBD1 (6 bases). The ends were cut back, 1 base at V and 1 base at J, with 8 bases in the middle. The CDR3 totals 14 residues. Germline CDR1 is SGHVS and CDR2 is FQNEAQ. The CDR3 here is CASSLVQGSYEQYF. The CDR3 coding sequence is TGTGCCAGCAGCTTAGTCCAGGGGTCCTACGAGCAGTACTTC.

The chain couples TRBV9 to TRBJ2-7, with unresolved D. The CDR3 spans 11 residues. The V end was cut by 4 bases, the J end by 13 bases, with 15 bases between. Germline CDR1 SGDLS, CDR2 YYNGEE. CDR3 region: CASSPLDQKYF. The CDR3 DNA follows: TGTGCCAGCAGCCCTTTAGACCAGAAATACTTC.

This clone is a singleton in its sample. This sequence joins TRBV18 and TRBJ2-3, with 9 nucleotides matching TRBD2. The CDR3 length is 18 residues. V shed 0 bases, J shed 6 bases, and the junction held 13 bases outside the gene matches. CDR1 KGHSH and CDR2 LQKENI come from the germline V gene. The CDR3 coding sequence is TGTGCCAGCTCACCACCGGGACTAGCATACAGAGAGGTGGATACGCAGTATTTT. Its translation: CASSPPGLAYREVDTQYF.

For the CDR3, the DNA is TGTGCCACAAGGCCTAGGGGGAGAGAGACCCAGTACTTC. Amino acid sequence: CATRPRGRETQYF. The chain is built from TRBV19 and TRBJ2-5; possible D gene TRBD1, 6 bases. This CDR3 contains 13 residues. The ends were cut back, 10 bases at V and 4 bases at J, with 16 bases in the middle. Germline V gene data show CDR1 as LNHDA and CDR2 as SQIVND (reference sequence). Full variable domain (outside the CDR3, taken from reference TRBV19 and TRBJ2-5): DGGITQSPKYLFRKEGQNVTLSCEQNLNHDAMYWYRQDPGQGLRLIYYSQIVNDFQKGDIAEGYSVSREKKESFPLTVTSAQKNPTAFYLCATRPRGRETQYFGPGTRLLVL.